This T cell receptor (beta chain) is from a study of blood T cells in healthy people across ages. At least ten counts were recorded for this clonotype. Caucasian, healthy and from Russia, the donors were aged between about 6 and 90. Per-sample yields of isolated PBMCs were at least 6 million. Primed by a sample-barcoded 5' primer and a J-beta primer mix, a second PCR proceeded for 7 to 11 cycles. TCRdb re-called the 5' RACE reads with MiXCR, one entry per CDR3 protein. The data show 630,000 or so distinct CDR3 sequences, with 32% seen just once and approximately 15% held by the top ten. The junction had 7 bases not matched to a gene; V was cut back by 3 bases and J by 6 bases. CDR3 size: 15 residues. The germline V gene has CDR1 SGHTA and CDR2 FQGNSA.

The chain employs TRBV7-2 and TRBJ2-3, with 9 positions matching TRBD2. The source is a woman of 80 years or more in good health. The specimen was blood. For the CDR3, the DNA is TGTGCCAGCAGCTTTGCGCGGGGGGGCCGGGATACGCAGTATTTT. Translated: CASSFARGGRDTQYF. The full variable domain, with the rest looked up from reference TRBV7-2 and TRBJ2-3, is GAGVSQSPSNKVTEKGKDVELRCDPISGHTALYWYRQSLGQGLEFLIYFQGNSAPDKSGLPSDRFSAERTGGSVSTLTIQRTQQEDSAVYLCASSFARGGRDTQYFGPGTRLTVL.